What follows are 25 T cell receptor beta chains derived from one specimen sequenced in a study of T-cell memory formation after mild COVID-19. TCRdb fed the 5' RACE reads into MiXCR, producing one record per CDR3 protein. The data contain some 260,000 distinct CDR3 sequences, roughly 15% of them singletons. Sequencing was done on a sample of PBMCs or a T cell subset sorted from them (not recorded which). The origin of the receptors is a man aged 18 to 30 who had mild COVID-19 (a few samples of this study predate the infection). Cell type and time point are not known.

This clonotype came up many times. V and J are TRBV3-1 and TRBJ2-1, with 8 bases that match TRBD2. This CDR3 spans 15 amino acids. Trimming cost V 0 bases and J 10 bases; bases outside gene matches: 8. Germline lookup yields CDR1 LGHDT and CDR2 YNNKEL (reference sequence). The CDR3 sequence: CASSQDAGGAPEQFF. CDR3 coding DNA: TGTGCCAGCAGCCAAGATGCCGGGGGGGCCCCCGAGCAGTTCTTC.

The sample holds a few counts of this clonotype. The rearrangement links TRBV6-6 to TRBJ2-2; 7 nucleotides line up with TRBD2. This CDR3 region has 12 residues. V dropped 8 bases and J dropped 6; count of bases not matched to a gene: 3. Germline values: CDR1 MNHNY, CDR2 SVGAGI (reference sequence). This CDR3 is CASVGGAGELFF. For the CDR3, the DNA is TGTGCCAGCGTTGGGGGGGCCGGGGAGCTGTTTTTT.

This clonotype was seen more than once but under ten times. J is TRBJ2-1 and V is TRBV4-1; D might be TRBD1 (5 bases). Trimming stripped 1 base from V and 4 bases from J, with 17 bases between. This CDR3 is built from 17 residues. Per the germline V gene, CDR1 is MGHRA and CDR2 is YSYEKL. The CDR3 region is CASSQGAARRVYNEQFF. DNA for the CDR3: TGCGCCAGCAGCCAAGGGGCGGCCCGCAGGGTTTACAATGAGCAGTTCTTC.

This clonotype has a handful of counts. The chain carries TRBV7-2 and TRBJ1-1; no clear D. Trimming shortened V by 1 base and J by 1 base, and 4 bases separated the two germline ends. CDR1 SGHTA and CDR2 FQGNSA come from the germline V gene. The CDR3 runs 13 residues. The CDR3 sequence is CASSLVQNTEAFF. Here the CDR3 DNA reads TGTGCCAGCAGCTTAGTTCAGAACACTGAAGCTTTCTTT.

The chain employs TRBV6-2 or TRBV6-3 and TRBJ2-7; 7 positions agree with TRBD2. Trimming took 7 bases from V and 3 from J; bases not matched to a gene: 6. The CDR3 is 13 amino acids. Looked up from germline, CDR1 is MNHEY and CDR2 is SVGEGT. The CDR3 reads CASKGSGGYEQYF. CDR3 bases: TGTGCCAGCAAGGGTTCGGGGGGCTACGAGCAGTACTTC.

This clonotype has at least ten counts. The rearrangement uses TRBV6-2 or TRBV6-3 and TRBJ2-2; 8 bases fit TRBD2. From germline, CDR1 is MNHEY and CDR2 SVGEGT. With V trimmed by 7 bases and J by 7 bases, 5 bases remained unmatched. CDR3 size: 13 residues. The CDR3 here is CASKQRGNGELFF. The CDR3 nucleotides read TGTGCCAGCAAACAGCGGGGGAACGGGGAGCTGTTTTTT.

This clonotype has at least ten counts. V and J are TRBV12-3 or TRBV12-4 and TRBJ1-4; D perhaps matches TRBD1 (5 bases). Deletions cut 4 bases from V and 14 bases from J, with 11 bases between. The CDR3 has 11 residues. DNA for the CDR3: TGTGCCAGCAGTTACCAGGGAGGGCTGTTTTTT. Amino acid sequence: CASSYQGGLFF.

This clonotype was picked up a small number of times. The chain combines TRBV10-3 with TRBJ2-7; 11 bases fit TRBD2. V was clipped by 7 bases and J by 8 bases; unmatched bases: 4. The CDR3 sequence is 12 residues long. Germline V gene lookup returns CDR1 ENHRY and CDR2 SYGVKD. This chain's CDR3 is CAIKASGGQQYF. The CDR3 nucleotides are TGTGCCATCAAGGCTAGCGGGGGGCAGCAGTACTTC.

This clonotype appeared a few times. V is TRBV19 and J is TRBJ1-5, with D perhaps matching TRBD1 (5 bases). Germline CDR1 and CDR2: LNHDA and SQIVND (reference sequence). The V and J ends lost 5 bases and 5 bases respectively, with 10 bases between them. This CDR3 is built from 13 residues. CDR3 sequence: CASSSGVHQPQHF. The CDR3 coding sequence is TGTGCCAGTAGTTCGGGGGTTCATCAGCCCCAGCATTTT.

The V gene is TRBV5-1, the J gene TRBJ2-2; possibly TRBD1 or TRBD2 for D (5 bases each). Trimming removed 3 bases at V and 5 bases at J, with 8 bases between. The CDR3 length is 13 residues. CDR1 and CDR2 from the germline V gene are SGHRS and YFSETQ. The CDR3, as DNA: TGCGCCAGCAGCTACGGGGCGACCGGGGAGCTGTTTTTT. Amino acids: CASSYGATGELFF.

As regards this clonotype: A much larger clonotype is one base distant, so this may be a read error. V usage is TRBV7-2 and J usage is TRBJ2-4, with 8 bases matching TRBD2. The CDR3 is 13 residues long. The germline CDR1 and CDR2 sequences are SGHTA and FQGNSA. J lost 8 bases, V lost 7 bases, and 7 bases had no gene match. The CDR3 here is CASNPTAGDIQYF. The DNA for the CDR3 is TGTGCCAGCAACCCGACAGCGGGAGACATTCAGTACTTC.

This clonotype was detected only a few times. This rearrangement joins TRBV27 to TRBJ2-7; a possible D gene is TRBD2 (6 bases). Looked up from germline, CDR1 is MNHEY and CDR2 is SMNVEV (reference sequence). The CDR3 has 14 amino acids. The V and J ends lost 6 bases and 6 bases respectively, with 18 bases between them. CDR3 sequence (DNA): TGTGCCAGCAGAATGACTAGACAACGACCCGAGCAGTACTTC. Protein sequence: CASRMTRQRPEQYF.

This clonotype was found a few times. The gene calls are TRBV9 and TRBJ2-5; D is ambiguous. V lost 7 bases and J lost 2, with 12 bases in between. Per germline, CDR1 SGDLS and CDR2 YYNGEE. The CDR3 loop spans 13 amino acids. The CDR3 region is CASGTAVQETQYF. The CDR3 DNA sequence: TGTGCCAGCGGAACAGCAGTTCAAGAGACCCAGTACTTC.

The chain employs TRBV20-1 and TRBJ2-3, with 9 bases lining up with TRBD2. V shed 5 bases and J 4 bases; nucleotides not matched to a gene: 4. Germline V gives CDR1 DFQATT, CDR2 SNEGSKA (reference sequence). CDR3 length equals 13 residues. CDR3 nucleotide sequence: TGCAGTGCTGTGGGCGGGGGGGCAGATACGCAGTATTTT. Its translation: CSAVGGGADTQYF.

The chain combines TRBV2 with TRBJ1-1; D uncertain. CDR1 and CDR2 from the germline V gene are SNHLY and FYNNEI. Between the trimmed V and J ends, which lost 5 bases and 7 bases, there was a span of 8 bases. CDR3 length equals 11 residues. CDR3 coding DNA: TGTGCCAGCAGTTCAGATATTGAAGCTTTCTTT. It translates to CASSSDIEAFF.

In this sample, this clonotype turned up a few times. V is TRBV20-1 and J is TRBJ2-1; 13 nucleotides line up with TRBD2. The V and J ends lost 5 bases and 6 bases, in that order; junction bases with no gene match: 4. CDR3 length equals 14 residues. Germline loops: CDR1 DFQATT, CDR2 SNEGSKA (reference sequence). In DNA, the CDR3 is TGCAGTGCTGGACTAGCGGGGGCGACCAATGAGCAGTTCTTC. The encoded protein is CSAGLAGATNEQFF.

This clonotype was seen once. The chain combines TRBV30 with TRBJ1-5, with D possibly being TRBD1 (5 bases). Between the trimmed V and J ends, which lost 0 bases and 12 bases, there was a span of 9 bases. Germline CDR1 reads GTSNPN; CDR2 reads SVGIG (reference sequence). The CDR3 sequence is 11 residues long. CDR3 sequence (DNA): TGTGCCTGGAGTGTACAAGGGGTCCAGCATTTT. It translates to CAWSVQGVQHF. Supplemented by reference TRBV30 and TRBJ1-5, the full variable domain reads SQTIHQWPATLVQPVGSPLSLECTVEGTSNPNLYWYRQAAGRGLQLLFYSVGIGQISSEVPQNLSASRPQDRQFILSSKKLLLSDSGFYLCAWSVQGVQHFGDGTRLSIL.

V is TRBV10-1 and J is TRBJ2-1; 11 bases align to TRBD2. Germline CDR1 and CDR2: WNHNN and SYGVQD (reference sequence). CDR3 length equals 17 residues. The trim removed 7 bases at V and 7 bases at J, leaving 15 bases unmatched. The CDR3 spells CASTLRTSGGWGNEQFF. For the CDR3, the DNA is TGCGCCAGCACTCTTCGTACTAGCGGGGGCTGGGGAAATGAGCAGTTCTTC.

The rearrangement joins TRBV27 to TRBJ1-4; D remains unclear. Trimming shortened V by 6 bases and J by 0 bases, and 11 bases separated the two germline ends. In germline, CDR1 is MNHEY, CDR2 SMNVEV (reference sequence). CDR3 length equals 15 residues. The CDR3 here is CASSPRRTTNEKLFF. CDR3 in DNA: TGTGCCAGCAGCCCGCGTAGGACAACTAATGAAAAACTGTTTTTT.

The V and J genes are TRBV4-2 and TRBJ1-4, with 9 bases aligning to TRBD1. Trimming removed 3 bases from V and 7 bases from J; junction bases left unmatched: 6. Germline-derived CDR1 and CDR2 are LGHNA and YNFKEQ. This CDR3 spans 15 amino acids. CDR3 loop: CASSQKQGASEKLFF. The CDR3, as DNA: TGTGCCAGCAGCCAGAAACAGGGGGCGAGTGAAAAACTGTTTTTT.

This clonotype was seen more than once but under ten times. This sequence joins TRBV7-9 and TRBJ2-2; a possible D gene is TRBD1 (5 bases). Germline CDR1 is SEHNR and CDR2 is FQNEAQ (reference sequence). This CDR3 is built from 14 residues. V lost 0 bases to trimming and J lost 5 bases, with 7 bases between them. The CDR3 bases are TGTGCCAGCAGCTTAGCTACAGGAACCGGGGAGCTGTTTTTT. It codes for CASSLATGTGELFF.

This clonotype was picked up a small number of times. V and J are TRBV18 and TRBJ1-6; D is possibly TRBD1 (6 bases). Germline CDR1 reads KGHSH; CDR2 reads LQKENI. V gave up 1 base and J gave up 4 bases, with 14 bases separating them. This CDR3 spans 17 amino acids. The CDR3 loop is CASSPLMGGAYNSPLHF. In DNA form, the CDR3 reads TGTGCCAGCTCACCACTCATGGGGGGCGCTTATAATTCACCCCTCCACTTT.

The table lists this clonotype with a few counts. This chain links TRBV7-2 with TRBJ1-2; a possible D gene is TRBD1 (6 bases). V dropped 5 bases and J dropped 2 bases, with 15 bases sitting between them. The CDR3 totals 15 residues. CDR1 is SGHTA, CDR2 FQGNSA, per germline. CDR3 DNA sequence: TGTGCCAGCAGCCAAAGGACAGATCAGAACTATGGCTACACCTTC. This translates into CASSQRTDQNYGYTF.

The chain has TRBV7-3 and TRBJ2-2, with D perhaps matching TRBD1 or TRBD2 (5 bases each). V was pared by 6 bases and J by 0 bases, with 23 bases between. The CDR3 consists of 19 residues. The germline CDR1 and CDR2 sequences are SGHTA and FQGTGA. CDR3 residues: CASSSRPLGMGPNTGELFF. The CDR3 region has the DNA TGTGCCAGCAGTTCTCGACCCCTGGGAATGGGACCGAACACCGGGGAGCTGTTTTTT.

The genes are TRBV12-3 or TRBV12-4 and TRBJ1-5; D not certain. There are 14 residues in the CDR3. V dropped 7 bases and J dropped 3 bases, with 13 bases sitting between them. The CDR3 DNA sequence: TGTGCCAGCACGGCCGGGAATCACAATCAGCCCCAGCATTTT. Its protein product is CASTAGNHNQPQHF.